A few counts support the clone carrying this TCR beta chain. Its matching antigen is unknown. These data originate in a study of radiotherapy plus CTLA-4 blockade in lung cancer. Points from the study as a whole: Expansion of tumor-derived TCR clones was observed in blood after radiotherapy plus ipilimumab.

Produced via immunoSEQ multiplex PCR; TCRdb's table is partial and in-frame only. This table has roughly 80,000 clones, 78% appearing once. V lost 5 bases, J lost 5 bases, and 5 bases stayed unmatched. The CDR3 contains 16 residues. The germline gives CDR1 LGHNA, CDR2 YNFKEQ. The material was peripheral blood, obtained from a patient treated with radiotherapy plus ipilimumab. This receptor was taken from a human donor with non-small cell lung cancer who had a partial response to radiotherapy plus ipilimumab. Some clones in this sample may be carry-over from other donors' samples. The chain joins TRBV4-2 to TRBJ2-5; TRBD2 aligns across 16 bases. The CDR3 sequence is CASSGTSGGGPETQYF. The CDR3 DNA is TGTGCCAGCAGCGGGACTAGCGGGGGGGGGCCGGAGACCCAGTACTTC.